One sample yielded the 8 T cell receptor beta chains listed below, sequenced in a study of shared clonotypes between healthy human individuals. Here immunoSEQ multiplex PCR was the method, and the copy in TCRdb shows in-frame clones only, minus some. The table lists 500,000 to 650,000 clones, roughly four fifths of them singletons, with 12% in the top ten. Sequenced input: PBMCs. The receptors stem from a woman between 35 and 50 years old in good health. Some clones in this sample may be carry-over from other donors' samples.

The V and J genes are TRBV5-4 and TRBJ2-7; tentative D call: TRBD1 (6 bases). The V gene lost 0 bases and the J gene lost 3 bases, with 13 bases spanning the gap. Looked up from germline, CDR1 is SGHNT and CDR2 is YYREEE (reference sequence). The CDR3 is 15 residues long. CDR3 residues: CASSLGRGFYYEQYF. For the CDR3, the DNA is TGTGCCAGCAGCTTGGGCAGGGGATTTTACTACGAGCAGTACTTC.

J is TRBJ2-3 and V is TRBV7-9, with 7 bases identical to TRBD1. The CDR3 runs 16 residues. With V trimmed by 6 bases and J by 1 base, 10 bases remained unmatched. The germline gives CDR1 SEHNR, CDR2 FQNEAQ (reference sequence). The chain's CDR3 is CASSSNRGVGTDTQYF. The CDR3 bases are TGTGCCAGCAGTTCAAACAGGGGAGTGGGCACAGATACGCAGTATTTT.

This clone has just a few counts. Other DNA sequences in the sample encode the same CDR3. This chain joins TRBV7-9 and TRBJ2-1, with 9 bases identical to TRBD2. Germline V lookup: CDR1 SEHNR, CDR2 FQNEAQ (reference sequence). V lost 3 bases and J lost 5; bases outside the gene matches: 5. The CDR3 loop spans 15 amino acids. The CDR3 sequence: CASSFRTSGHNEQFF. The DNA for the CDR3 is TGTGCCAGCAGCTTTCGTACTAGCGGGCACAATGAGCAGTTCTTC. Full variable domain (rest looked up from reference TRBV7-9 and TRBJ2-1): DTGVSQNPRHKITKRGQNVTFRCDPISEHNRLYWYRQTLGQGPEFLTYFQNEAQLEKSRLLSDRFSAERPKGSFSTLEIQRTEQGDSAMYLCASSFRTSGHNEQFFGPGTRLTVL.

Comments on this clone: This may arise from a read error, as a much more abundant clone is one base away. This sample also contains other DNA sequences that code for the same CDR3. The chain uses TRBV18 and TRBJ1-2; 10 bases fit TRBD1. This CDR3 is 14 amino acids long. J gave up 3 bases and V 3 bases, and 1 base lay outside the gene matches. In germline, CDR1 is KGHSH, CDR2 LQKENI. The chain's CDR3 is CASSPGTGDYGYTF. Written as DNA, the CDR3 is TGTGCCAGCTCACCTGGGACAGGGGACTATGGCTACACCTTC.

V and J are TRBV11-2 and TRBJ1-5; the D gene is possibly TRBD1 (5 bases). V was cut by 6 bases and J by 0 bases, with 6 bases left in between. The CDR3 spans 13 residues. The germline CDR1 and CDR2 sequences are SGHAT and FQNNGV. The CDR3 nucleotides read TGTGCCAGCAGAAGGGGTAGCAATCAGCCCCAGCATTTT. Translation: CASRRGSNQPQHF. Using reference TRBV11-2 and TRBJ1-5 for the parts outside the CDR3, the full variable domain is EAGVAQSPRYKIIEKRQSVAFWCNPISGHATLYWYQQILGQGPKLLIQFQNNGVVDDSQLPKDRFSAERLKGVDSTLKIQPAKLEDSAVYLCASRRGSNQPQHFGDGTRLSIL.

This clone has just one count. The chain joins TRBV10-1 to TRBJ2-1; 13 nucleotides match TRBD2. The CDR3 totals 17 residues. The V gene's germline CDR1 is WNHNN and CDR2 SYGVQD (reference sequence). J was trimmed by 5 bases and V by 3 bases; bases with no gene match: 7. CDR3 sequence reads: CASSDGRLAGGDNEQFF. CDR3 DNA sequence: TGCGCCAGCAGTGACGGTAGACTAGCGGGAGGAGACAATGAGCAGTTCTTC.

The chain recombines TRBV28 with TRBJ1-1, with D uncertain. The V and J ends lost 6 bases and 1 base respectively, with 9 bases between them. The germline V gene has CDR1 MDHEN and CDR2 SYDVKM. The CDR3 runs 13 residues. The CDR3 spells CASRLDGNTEAFF. In nucleotides, the CDR3 is TGTGCCAGCAGACTGGACGGGAACACTGAAGCTTTCTTT.

The rearrangement links TRBV10-2 to TRBJ1-5; a weak D match, TRBD1 (5 bases). The CDR3 runs 12 residues. Trimming shortened V by 11 bases and J by 8 bases, and 16 bases separated the two germline ends. The germline CDR1 and CDR2 sequences are WSHSY and SAAADI. In DNA form, the CDR3 reads TGCGCCTCGGGTGGGAGAGGGGAGCCCCAGCATTTT. Protein product: CASGGRGEPQHF.